This is a list of T cell receptor beta chains from one sample in a study of blood T cell repertoires in COVID-19. Assay used: immunoSEQ multiplex PCR; TCRdb lists only in-frame clones, some missing. The table lists about 360,000 clones, 86% of them singletons, with roughly 7.2% in the top ten. The sequenced sample consisted of peripheral blood. All receptors derive from a woman aged 55-70 years with COVID-19, enrolled during active disease. Each CDR3 is given with its conserved first and last residue. D genes are given only for firm matches. Rows give clone size only sometimes, using once, few, many, or a class for an expanded clone.

TRBJ1-5 TRBD1 TRBV6-2/TRBV6-3 few CASSPLTGGEGNQPQHF TGTGCCAGCAGCCCGCTGACAGGGGGGGAAGGCAATCAGCCCCAGCATTTT
TRBJ2-5 . TRBV11-1 . CASSQTVHRETQYF TGTGCCAGCAGCCAGACAGTTCACAGAGAGACCCAGTACTTC
TRBJ1-2 . TRBV24-1 once CATSDLDRNYGYTF TGTGCCACCAGTGATTTGGACAGGAACTATGGCTACACCTTC
TRBJ2-2 TRBD2 TRBV24-1 . CATLGVAGGPVTGELFF TGTGCCACCCTAGGAGTAGCGGGGGGGCCGGTCACCGGGGAGCTGTTTTTT
TRBJ2-7 . TRBV2 . CASGRVGEQYF TGTGCCAGCGGCAGGGTAGGCGAGCAGTACTTC
TRBJ1-2 . TRBV9 . CASSPRGSSNYGYTF TGTGCCAGCAGCCCACGAGGGAGCTCTAACTATGGCTACACCTTC
TRBJ2-5 . TRBV6-5 . CASSYVGGARETQYF TGTGCCAGCAGTTACGTTGGGGGGGCCAGGGAGACCCAGTACTTC
TRBJ1-2 . TRBV5-4 once CASSLRTDSPNYGYTF TGTGCCAGCAGCTTGAGAACCGACAGCCCTAACTATGGCTACACCTTC
TRBJ1-4 TRBD1 TRBV5-1 once CASSPKTGADEKLFF TGCGCCAGCAGCCCGAAGACAGGGGCAGATGAAAAACTGTTTTTT
TRBJ2-1 TRBD2 TRBV7-3 . CASGPGGDNEQFF TGTGCCAGCGGACCGGGGGGTGACAATGAGCAGTTCTTC
TRBJ1-2 . TRBV5-4 . CASSLSGDVYGYTF TGTGCCAGCAGCTTGTCAGGGGACGTATATGGCTACACCTTC
TRBJ2-5 TRBD2 TRBV6-2/TRBV6-3 . CASSYGGLAGLETQYF TGTGCCAGCAGTTACGGGGGACTAGCGGGGCTCGAGACCCAGTACTTC
TRBJ1-2 . TRBV6-5 . CASRTRDRDGYTF TGTGCCAGCAGAACCAGGGATAGAGATGGCTACACCTTC
TRBJ1-6 . TRBV18 few CASSPDRVNSPLHF TGTGCCAGCTCACCGGACAGAGTGAATTCACCCCTCCACTTT
TRBJ1-2 . TRBV20-1 . CSASPGRYGYTF TGCAGTGCTAGTCCAGGGAGGTATGGCTACACCTTC
TRBJ1-6 TRBD1 TRBV30 . CASSDRVFSPLHF TGTGCCTCCTCCGACAGGGTTTTTTCACCCCTCCACTTT
TRBJ2-1 TRBD2 TRBV7-9 . CASSPSGAYNEQFF TGTGCCAGCAGCCCTAGCGGGGCCTACAATGAGCAGTTCTTC
TRBJ2-5 TRBD2 TRBV7-9 . CASSLAGLAGGQETQYF TGTGCCAGCAGCTTAGCGGGACTAGCGGGAGGGCAAGAGACCCAGTACTTC
TRBJ1-1 TRBD1 TRBV18 . CASSPSTGSEAFF TGTGCCAGCTCACCATCGACAGGGTCTGAAGCTTTCTTT
TRBJ1-4 TRBD1 TRBV27 . CASSSYRGYEKLFF TGTGCCAGCAGTTCCTACAGGGGGTATGAAAAACTGTTTTTT
TRBJ1-3 . TRBV7-9 . CASSLGASSGNTIYF TGTGCCAGCAGCTTGGGAGCGAGCTCTGGAAACACCATATATTTT
TRBJ1-2 . TRBV2 . CASSEYGRTAAGYTF TGTGCCAGCAGTGAATATGGGAGGACGGCGGCGGGCTACACCTTC
TRBJ2-7 . TRBV29-1 . CSGQVGYEQYF TGCAGCGGACAGGTTGGCTACGAGCAGTACTTC
TRBJ2-7 . TRBV7-3 once CASSPQGGVSYEQYF TGTGCCAGCAGCCCCCAGGGTGGGGTGTCCTACGAGCAGTACTTC
TRBJ2-3 . TRBV7-9 . CASRQGGDTQYF TGTGCCAGCAGGCAAGGGGGAGATACGCAGTATTTT
TRBJ2-5 . TRBV5-5 . CASSLWLEMETQYF TGTGCCAGCAGCTTGTGGCTAGAGATGGAGACCCAGTACTTC
TRBJ2-1 TRBD1 TRBV19 . CASSIGGQAYNEQFF TGTGCCAGTAGTATAGGGGGACAGGCGTACAATGAGCAGTTCTTC
TRBJ2-2 . TRBV6-2/TRBV6-3 . CASSYRGRSGELFF TGTGCCAGCAGTTACCGGGGTCGGAGCGGGGAGCTGTTTTTT
TRBJ1-2 . TRBV5-4 . CASSLKQGNYGYTF TGTGCCAGCAGCTTGAAACAGGGTAACTATGGCTACACCTTC
TRBJ1-1 . TRBV19 . CASSIGTSEAFF TGTGCCAGTAGTATCGGGACATCTGAGGCTTTCTTT
TRBJ1-3 . TRBV12-3/TRBV12-4 . CASSHWTGNTIYF TGTGCCAGCAGTCACTGGACAGGAAACACCATATATTTT
TRBJ1-1 TRBD1 TRBV2 . CASRRDSTPGFNTEAFF TGTGCCAGCAGGCGGGACAGTACCCCAGGATTTAACACTGAAGCTTTCTTT
TRBJ2-5 TRBD2 TRBV5-1 . CASSFPLAGGRETQYF TGCGCCAGCAGCTTCCCCCTAGCGGGGGGGCGAGAGACCCAGTACTTC
TRBJ1-2 . TRBV19 . CASSTISNYGYTF TGTGCCAGTAGTACTATATCGAACTATGGCTACACCTTC
TRBJ2-3 . TRBV7-2 . CASSRNRGSGTQYF TGTGCCAGCAGCCGGAATAGGGGGTCAGGTACGCAGTATTTT
TRBJ2-7 . TRBV11-2 . CASSLLQGGSYEQYF TGTGCCAGCAGCCTATTACAGGGAGGGAGCTACGAGCAGTACTTC
TRBJ2-5 TRBD2 TRBV5-1 . CASSLPGGVRETQYF TGCGCCAGCAGCTTGCCCGGGGGGGTGCGGGAGACCCAGTACTTC
TRBJ2-4 . TRBV21-1 . CASIQGGGQGDNIQYF TGTGCCAGCATCCAGGGCGGGGGACAGGGAGATAACATTCAGTACTTC
TRBJ1-5 TRBD1 TRBV27 once CASSPQGVAGQPQHF TGTGCCAGCAGTCCACAGGGGGTAGCGGGTCAGCCCCAGCATTTT
TRBJ2-7 TRBD1 TRBV5-1 . CASSLGTGGWQYF TGCGCCAGCAGCCTCGGGACAGGGGGTTGGCAGTACTTC
TRBJ1-1 . TRBV6-5 . CASSYGTLMNTEAFF TGTGCCAGCAGTTACGGGACACTGATGAACACTGAAGCTTTCTTT
TRBJ2-2 . TRBV29-1 . CSVSRAANTGELFF TGCAGCGTTTCCAGGGCCGCGAACACCGGGGAGCTGTTTTTT
TRBJ2-7 . TRBV2 few CASSGQGLEQYF TGTGCCAGCAGTGGGCAGGGGCTCGAGCAGTACTTC
TRBJ1-1 . TRBV9 . CASSVTGREAFF TGTGCCAGCAGCGTTACAGGGCGGGAAGCTTTCTTT
TRBJ1-2 TRBD1 TRBV11-2 once CASTPLRDRGPTRHYGYTF TGTGCCAGCACCCCCCTGCGGGACAGGGGGCCAACCCGACACTATGGCTACACCTTC
TRBJ2-7 TRBD1 TRBV5-1 . CASGQGAYEQYF TGCGCCAGTGGACAGGGGGCTTACGAGCAGTACTTC
TRBJ1-5 . TRBV4-1 once CASSRVSSNQPQHF TGCGCCAGCAGCCGAGTAAGTAGCAATCAGCCCCAGCATTTT
TRBJ1-3 . TRBV6-5 . CASSSGDTGNTIYF TGTGCCAGCAGCTCAGGGGATACTGGAAACACCATATATTTT
TRBJ1-2 TRBD1 TRBV9 once CASSPTGGVYGYTF TGTGCCAGCAGCCCAACAGGGGGCGTCTATGGCTACACCTTC
TRBJ1-5 . TRBV2 . CASSERGKGLDQPQHF TGTGCCAGCAGTGAAAGGGGTAAAGGTTTAGATCAGCCCCAGCATTTT
TRBJ1-1 . TRBV14 . CASSHWRGDTEAFF TGTGCCAGCAGCCATTGGAGGGGAGACACTGAAGCTTTCTTT
TRBJ1-1 . TRBV21-1 . CASSHPGGEAEAFF TGTGCCAGCAGCCACCCGGGGGGCGAAGCGGAAGCTTTCTTT
TRBJ1-2 . TRBV7-9 . CASSSSPFSYGYTF TGTGCCAGCAGCTCCAGTCCGTTTTCCTATGGCTACACCTTC
TRBJ1-1 . TRBV10-3 . CAIGQVNTEAFF TGTGCCATCGGACAAGTGAACACTGAAGCTTTCTTT
TRBJ2-1 TRBD2 TRBV11-1 . CASSPGRGAANEQFF TGTGCCAGCAGCCCGGGGCGGGGGGCAGCGAATGAGCAGTTCTTC
TRBJ2-3 TRBD1 TRBV11-3 once CASSQGQLDTDTQYF TGTGCCAGCAGCCAGGGACAGCTCGACACAGATACGCAGTATTTT
TRBJ1-2 . TRBV4-3 . CASSHVTGQIGYTF TGCGCCAGCAGCCATGTCACAGGGCAAATCGGCTACACCTTC
TRBJ2-3 TRBD1 TRBV5-1 . CASSKRQGAGTDTQYF TGCGCCAGCAGCAAAAGACAGGGGGCCGGCACAGATACGCAGTATTTT
TRBJ2-2 . TRBV5-1 . CASSLFELSVPGELFF TGCGCCAGCAGCTTGTTCGAGTTATCCGTCCCCGGGGAGCTGTTTTTT